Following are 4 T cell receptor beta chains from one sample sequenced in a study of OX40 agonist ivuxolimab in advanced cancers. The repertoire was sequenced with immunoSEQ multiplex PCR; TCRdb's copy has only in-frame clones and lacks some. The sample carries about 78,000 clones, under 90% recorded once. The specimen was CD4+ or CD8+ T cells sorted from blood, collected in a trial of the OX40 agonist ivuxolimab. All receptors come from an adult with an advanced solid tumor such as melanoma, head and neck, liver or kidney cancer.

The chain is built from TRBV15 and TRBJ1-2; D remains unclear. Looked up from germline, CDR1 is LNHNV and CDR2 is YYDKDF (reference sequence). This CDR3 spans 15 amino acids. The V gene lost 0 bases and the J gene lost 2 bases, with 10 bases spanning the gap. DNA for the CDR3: TGTGCCACCAGCAGAGATATTGGGGAGAACTATGGCTACACCTTC. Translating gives CATSRDIGENYGYTF.

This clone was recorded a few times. The CDR3 spells CASKSFRTGSNGYTF. CDR3 sequence (DNA): TGTGCCAGCAAAAGCTTCAGGACAGGCAGTAACGGCTACACCTTC. V usage is TRBV6-5 and J usage is TRBJ1-2, with 7 bases fitting TRBD1. This CDR3 has 15 residues. Germline V CDR1 and CDR2: MNHEY, SVGAGI. The ends lost 7 bases at V and 8 bases at J; junction bases unmatched: 16.

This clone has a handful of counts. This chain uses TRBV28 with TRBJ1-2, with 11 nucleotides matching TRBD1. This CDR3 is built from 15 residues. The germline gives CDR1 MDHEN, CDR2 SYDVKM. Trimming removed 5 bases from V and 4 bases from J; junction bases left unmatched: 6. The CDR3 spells CASSPIGTGGYGYTF. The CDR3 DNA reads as TGTGCCAGCAGTCCTATTGGGACAGGGGGCTATGGCTACACCTTC.

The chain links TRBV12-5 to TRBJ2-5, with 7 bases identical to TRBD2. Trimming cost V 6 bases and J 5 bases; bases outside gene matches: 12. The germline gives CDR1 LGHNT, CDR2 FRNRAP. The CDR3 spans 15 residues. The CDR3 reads CASGAGTTETETQYF. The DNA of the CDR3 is TGTGCTAGTGGGGCCGGGACTACGGAGACGGAGACCCAGTACTTC. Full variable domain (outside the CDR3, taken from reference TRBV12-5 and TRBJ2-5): DARVTQTPRHKVTEMGQEVTMRCQPILGHNTVFWYRQTMMQGLELLAYFRNRAPLDDSGMPKDRFSAEMPDATLATLKIQPSEPRDSAVYFCASGAGTTETETQYFGPGTRLLVL.